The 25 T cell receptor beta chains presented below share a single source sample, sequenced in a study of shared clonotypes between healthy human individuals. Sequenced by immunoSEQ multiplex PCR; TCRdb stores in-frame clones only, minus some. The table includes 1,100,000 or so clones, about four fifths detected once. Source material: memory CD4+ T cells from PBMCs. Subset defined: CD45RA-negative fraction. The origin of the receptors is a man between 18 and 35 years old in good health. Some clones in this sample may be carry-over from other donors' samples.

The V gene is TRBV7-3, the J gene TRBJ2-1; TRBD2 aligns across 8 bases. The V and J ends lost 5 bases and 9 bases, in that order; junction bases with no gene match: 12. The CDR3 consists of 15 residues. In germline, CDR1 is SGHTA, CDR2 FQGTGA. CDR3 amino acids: CASSLHGAGESEQFF. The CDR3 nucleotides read TGTGCCAGCAGCCTACACGGAGCGGGAGAGTCTGAGCAGTTCTTC.

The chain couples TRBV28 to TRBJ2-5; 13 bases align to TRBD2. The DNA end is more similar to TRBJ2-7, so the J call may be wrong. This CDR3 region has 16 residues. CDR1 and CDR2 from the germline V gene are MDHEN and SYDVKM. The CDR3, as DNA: TGTGCCAGCAGTCTGTGGACTAGCGGGAGCGACTACGAGCAGTACTTC. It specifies CASSLWTSGSDYEQYF.

In DNA form, the CDR3 reads TGCAGCGTTGTAGGCAGGGGGCAGAACTATGGCTACACCTTC. This translates into CSVVGRGQNYGYTF. The chain uses TRBV29-1 and TRBJ1-2, with TRBD1 identical over 8 bases. Germline lookup yields CDR1 SQVTM and CDR2 ANQGSEA. V lost 4 bases, J lost 2 bases, and 6 bases stayed unmatched. CDR3 length: 14 amino acids. The complete variable domain, with remaining parts taken from reference TRBV29-1 and TRBJ1-2, reads SAVISQKPSRDICQRGTSLTIQCQVDSQVTMMFWYRQQPGQSLTLIATANQGSEATYESGFVIDKFPISRPNLTFSTLTVSNMSPEDSSIYLCSVVGRGQNYGYTFGSGTRLTVV.

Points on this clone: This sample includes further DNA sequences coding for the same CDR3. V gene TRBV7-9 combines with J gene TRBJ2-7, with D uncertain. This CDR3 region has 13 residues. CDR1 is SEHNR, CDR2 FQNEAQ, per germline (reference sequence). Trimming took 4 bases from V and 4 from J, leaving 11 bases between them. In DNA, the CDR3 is TGTGCCAGCAGCTCAGGACGGGCTTACGAGCAGTACTTC. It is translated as CASSSGRAYEQYF.

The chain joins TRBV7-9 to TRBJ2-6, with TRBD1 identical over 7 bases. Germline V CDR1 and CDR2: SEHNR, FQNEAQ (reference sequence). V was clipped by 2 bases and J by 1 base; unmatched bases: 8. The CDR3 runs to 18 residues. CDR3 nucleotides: TGTGCCAGCAGCTTAAGAGGACAGGTAGTTTCTGGGGCCAACGTCCTGACTTTC. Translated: CASSLRGQVVSGANVLTF.

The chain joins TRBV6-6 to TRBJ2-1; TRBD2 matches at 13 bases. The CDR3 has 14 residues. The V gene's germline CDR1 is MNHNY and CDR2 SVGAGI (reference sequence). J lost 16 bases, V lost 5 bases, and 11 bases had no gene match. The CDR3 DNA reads TGTGCCAGCAGTGCCCGGGGACTAGCGGGACCCGGTTTCTTC. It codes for CASSARGLAGPGFF.

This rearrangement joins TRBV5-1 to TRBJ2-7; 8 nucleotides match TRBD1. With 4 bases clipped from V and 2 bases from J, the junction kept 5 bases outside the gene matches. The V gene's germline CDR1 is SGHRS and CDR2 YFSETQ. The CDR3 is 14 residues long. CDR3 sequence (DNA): TGCGCCAGCAGCCCCCGGGACAGGCCCTACGAGCAGTACTTC. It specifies CASSPRDRPYEQYF.

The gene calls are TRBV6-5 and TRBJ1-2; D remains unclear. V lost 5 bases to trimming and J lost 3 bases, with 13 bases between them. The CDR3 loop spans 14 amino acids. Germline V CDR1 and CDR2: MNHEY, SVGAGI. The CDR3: CASSPLWQHYGYTF. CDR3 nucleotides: TGTGCCAGCAGTCCACTCTGGCAACACTATGGCTACACCTTC.

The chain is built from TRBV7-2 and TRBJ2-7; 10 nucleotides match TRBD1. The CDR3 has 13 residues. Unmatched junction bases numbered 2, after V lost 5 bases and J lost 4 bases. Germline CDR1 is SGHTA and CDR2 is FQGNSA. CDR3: CASSPGQGYEQYF. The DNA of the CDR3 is TGTGCCAGCAGCCCGGGACAGGGGTACGAGCAGTACTTC.

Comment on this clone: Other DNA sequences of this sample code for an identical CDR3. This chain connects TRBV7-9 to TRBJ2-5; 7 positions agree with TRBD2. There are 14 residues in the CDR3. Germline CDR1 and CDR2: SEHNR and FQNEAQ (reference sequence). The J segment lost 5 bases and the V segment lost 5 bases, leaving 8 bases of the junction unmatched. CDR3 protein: CASSPGGGRETQYF. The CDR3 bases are TGTGCCAGCAGCCCCGGGGGAGGGCGGGAGACCCAGTACTTC. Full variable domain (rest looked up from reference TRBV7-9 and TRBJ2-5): DTGVSQNPRHKITKRGQNVTFRCDPISEHNRLYWYRQTLGQGPEFLTYFQNEAQLEKSRLLSDRFSAERPKGSFSTLEIQRTEQGDSAMYLCASSPGGGRETQYFGPGTRLLVL.

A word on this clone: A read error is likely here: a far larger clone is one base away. For the CDR3, the DNA is TGTGCCAGCAGCTTACACAGCTCCTACGAGCAGTACTTC. This codes for CASSLHSSYEQYF. The rearrangement links TRBV11-2 to TRBJ2-7, with D unclear. This CDR3 spans 13 amino acids. Germline loops: CDR1 SGHAT, CDR2 FQNNGV. The ends were cut back, 2 bases at V and 0 bases at J, with 5 bases in the middle.

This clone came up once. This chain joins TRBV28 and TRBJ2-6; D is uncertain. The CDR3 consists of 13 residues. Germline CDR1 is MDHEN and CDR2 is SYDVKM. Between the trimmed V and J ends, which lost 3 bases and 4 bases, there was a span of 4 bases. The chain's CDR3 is CASSLGGANVLTF. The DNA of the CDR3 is TGTGCCAGCAGTTTGGGCGGGGCCAACGTCCTGACTTTC. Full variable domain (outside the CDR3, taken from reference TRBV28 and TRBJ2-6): DVKVTQSSRYLVKRTGEKVFLECVQDMDHENMFWYRQDPGLGLRLIYFSYDVKMKEKGDIPEGYSVSREKKERFSLILESASTNQTSMYLCASSLGGANVLTFGAGSRLTVL.

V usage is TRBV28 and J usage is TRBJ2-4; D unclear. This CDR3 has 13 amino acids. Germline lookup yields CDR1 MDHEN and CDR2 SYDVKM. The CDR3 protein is CAHGVLAKNIQYF. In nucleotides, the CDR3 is TGTGCTCATGGAGTGCTAGCCAAAAACATTCAGTACTTC.

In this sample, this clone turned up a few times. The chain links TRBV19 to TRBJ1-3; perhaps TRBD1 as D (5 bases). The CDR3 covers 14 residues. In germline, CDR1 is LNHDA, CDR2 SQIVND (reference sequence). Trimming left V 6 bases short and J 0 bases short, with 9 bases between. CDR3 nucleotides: TGTGCCAGTAGCCTGGGGGACTCTGGAAACACCATATATTTT. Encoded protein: CASSLGDSGNTIYF.

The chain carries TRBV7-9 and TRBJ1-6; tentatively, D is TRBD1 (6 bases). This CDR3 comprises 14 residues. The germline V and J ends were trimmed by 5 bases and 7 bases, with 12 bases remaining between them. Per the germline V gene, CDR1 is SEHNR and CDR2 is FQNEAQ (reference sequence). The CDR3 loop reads CASSRGGGNSPLHF. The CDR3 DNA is TGTGCCAGCAGCCGGGGGGGCGGAAATTCACCCCTCCACTTT.

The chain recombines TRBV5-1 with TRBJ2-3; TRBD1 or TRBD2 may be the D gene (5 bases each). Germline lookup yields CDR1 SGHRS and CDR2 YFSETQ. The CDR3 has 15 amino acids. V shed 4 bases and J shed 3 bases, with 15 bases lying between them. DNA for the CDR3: TGCGCCAGCAGCGCCCCGAGGGGAGTTACAGATACGCAGTATTTT. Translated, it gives CASSAPRGVTDTQYF.

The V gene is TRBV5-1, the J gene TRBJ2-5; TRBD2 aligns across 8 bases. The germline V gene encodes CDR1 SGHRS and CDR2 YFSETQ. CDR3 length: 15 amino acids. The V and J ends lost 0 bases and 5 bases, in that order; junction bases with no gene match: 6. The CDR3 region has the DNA TGCGCCAGCAGCTTGGTCGGGAGGGCCGAGGAGACCCAGTACTTC. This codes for CASSLVGRAEETQYF.

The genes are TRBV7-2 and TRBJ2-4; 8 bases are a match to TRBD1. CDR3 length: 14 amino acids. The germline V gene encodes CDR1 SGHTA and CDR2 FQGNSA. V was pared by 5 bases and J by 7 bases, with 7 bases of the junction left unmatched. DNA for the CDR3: TGTGCCAGCAGCCAAGGGACAGGAAGGAACATTCAGTACTTC. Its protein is CASSQGTGRNIQYF.

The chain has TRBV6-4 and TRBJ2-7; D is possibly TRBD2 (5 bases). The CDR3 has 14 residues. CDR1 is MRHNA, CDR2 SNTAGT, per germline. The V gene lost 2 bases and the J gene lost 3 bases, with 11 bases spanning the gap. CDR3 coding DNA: TGTGCCAGCAGTGACGAGGGCGCTCTCTACGAGCAGTACTTC. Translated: CASSDEGALYEQYF.

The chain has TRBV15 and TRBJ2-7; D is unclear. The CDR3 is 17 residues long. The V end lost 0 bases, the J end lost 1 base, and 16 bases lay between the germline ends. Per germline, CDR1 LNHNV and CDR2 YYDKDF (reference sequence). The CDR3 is CATSRDPGAGASYEQYF. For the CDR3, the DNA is TGTGCCACCAGCAGAGATCCCGGAGCAGGAGCTTCCTACGAGCAGTACTTC.

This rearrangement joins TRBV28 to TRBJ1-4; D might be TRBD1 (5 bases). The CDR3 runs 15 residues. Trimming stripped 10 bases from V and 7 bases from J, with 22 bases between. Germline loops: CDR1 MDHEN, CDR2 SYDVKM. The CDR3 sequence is CATNSPWGRAEKLFF. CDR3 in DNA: TGTGCCACCAATTCTCCCTGGGGCAGGGCTGAAAAACTGTTTTTT.

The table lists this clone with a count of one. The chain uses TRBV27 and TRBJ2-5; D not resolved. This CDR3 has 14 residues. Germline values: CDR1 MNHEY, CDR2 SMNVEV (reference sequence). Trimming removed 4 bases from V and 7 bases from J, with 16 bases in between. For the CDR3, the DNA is TGTGCCAGCAGTTGGACCCCCCGAACGGGGACCCAGTACTTC. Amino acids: CASSWTPRTGTQYF.

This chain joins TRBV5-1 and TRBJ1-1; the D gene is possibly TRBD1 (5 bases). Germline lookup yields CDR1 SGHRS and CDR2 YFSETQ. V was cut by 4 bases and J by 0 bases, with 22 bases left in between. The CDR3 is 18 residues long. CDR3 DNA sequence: TGCGCCAGCAGCCCACCTACTGACAGCAAGTTCATGAACACTGAAGCTTTCTTT. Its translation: CASSPPTDSKFMNTEAFF.

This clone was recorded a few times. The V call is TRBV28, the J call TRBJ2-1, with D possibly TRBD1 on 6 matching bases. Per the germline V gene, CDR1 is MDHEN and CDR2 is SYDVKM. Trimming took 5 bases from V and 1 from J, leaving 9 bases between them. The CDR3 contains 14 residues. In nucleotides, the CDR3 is TGTGCCAGCAGTGGACAGCTATCCTACAATGAGCAGTTCTTC. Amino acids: CASSGQLSYNEQFF.

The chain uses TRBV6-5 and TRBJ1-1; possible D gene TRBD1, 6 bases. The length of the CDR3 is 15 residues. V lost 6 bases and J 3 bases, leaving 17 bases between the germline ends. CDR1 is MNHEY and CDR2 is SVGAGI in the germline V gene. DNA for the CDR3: TGTGCCAGCAGCCTACGGAGACAGGCTTACACTGAAGCTTTCTTT. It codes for CASSLRRQAYTEAFF.